This T cell receptor (beta chain) was observed in a study of T cell responses to AZD1222 COVID-19 vaccine. Germline CDR1 is MNHEY and CDR2 is SVGAGI. The CDR3 loop spans 16 amino acids. V trimming: 0 bases; J trimming: 3 bases; junction bases outside the gene matches: 0. Study observations and caveats: Sampling that yielded the repertoires occurred only after the peak T cell response.

Turning to this clone: Its antigen remains unidentified.

Produced via immunoSEQ multiplex PCR; TCRdb's table is partial and in-frame only. The repertoire has almost 95,000 clones, around 85% of them found once; the top ten carry 4.5%. The J gene is TRBJ2-3, the V gene TRBV6-5; 13 nucleotides line up with TRBD2. This receptor was obtained from an adult who received the AZD1222 COVID-19 vaccine. The input for sequencing was peripheral blood, taken 28 days after the second AZD1222 dose. The CDR3 loop reads CASSYSGLAGTDTQYF. CDR3 in DNA: TGTGCCAGCAGTTACTCGGGACTAGCGGGGACAGATACGCAGTATTTT.